This TCR beta chain was sequenced for a study of blood T cell repertoires in COVID-19. Across the study: PBMCs, B-cell-depleted T cells, or T cells provided the cDNA or gDNA that made up the material.

The V end was cut by 4 bases, the J end by 4 bases, with 7 bases between. CDR1 MNHEY and CDR2 SVGAGI come from the germline V gene. The CDR3 consists of 13 residues. This clone was detected only a few times. TCRdb's table, derived via immunoSEQ multiplex PCR, lists solely in-frame clones and lacks some. The sample consists of 140,000 to 150,000 clones, approximately 85% of them appearing once. The gene calls are TRBV6-5 and TRBJ2-2; weak D call: TRBD1 (5 bases). Sequenced sample: peripheral blood. This receptor was obtained from a human donor with acute or convalescent COVID-19. The donor label of this sample is uncertain. The CDR3: CASSLQVTGELFF. Here the CDR3 DNA reads TGTGCCAGCAGTTTACAGGTCACCGGGGAGCTGTTTTTT.